What follows are 8 T cell receptor beta chains derived from one specimen sequenced in a study of CD8 T cells in ankylosing spondylitis. TCRdb re-analysed the 5' RACE reads in MiXCR, keeping a single row per CDR3 protein. Seen here are approximately 240,000 distinct CDR3 sequences, roughly a quarter observed once, and the top ten hold less than 0.75%. Material for sequencing was blood, either unsorted or a sorted T cell fraction (not recorded which). These receptors were collected from a male donor with ankylosing spondylitis or in good health (not recorded which).

This chain uses TRBV10-1 with TRBJ1-2; weak D call: TRBD1 (5 bases). This CDR3 is built from 15 residues. V was cut by 8 bases and J by 4 bases, with 20 bases left in between. CDR1 and CDR2 from the germline V gene are WNHNN and SYGVQD (reference sequence). The CDR3 bases are TGCGCCAGCCCCGACAGAGTTCAGTGGGGCTATGGCTACACCTTC. Its protein product is CASPDRVQWGYGYTF.

This clonotype came up many times. The gene calls are TRBV29-1 and TRBJ1-5; the D gene is possibly TRBD1 (6 bases). CDR3 length: 14 amino acids. With 6 bases removed from V and 5 bases from J, the gap between germline ends came to 17 bases. Germline CDR1 SQVTM, CDR2 ANQGSEA. The CDR3 region is CSVAPGGSDQPQHF. The DNA for the CDR3 is TGCAGCGTCGCCCCCGGGGGCTCTGATCAGCCCCAGCATTTT. Full variable domain (rest looked up from reference TRBV29-1 and TRBJ1-5): SAVISQKPSRDICQRGTSLTIQCQVDSQVTMMFWYRQQPGQSLTLIATANQGSEATYESGFVIDKFPISRPNLTFSTLTVSNMSPEDSSIYLCSVAPGGSDQPQHFGDGTRLSIL.

This clonotype was found many times. The V and J genes are TRBV20-1 and TRBJ1-6; maybe TRBD1 (6 bases). The ends were cut back, 0 bases at V and 5 bases at J, with 11 bases in the middle. CDR1 DFQATT and CDR2 SNEGSKA come from the germline V gene (reference sequence). The length of the CDR3 is 15 residues. The CDR3, as DNA: TGCAGTGCTAGAGAGGCGGGGGCGAATAATTCACCCCTCCACTTT. It yields the protein CSAREAGANNSPLHF.

V gene TRBV5-1 combines with J gene TRBJ2-1, with D possibly being TRBD2 (6 bases). From germline, CDR1 is SGHRS and CDR2 YFSETQ. Between the trimmed V and J ends, which lost 4 bases and 2 bases, there was a span of 13 bases. This CDR3 is 15 amino acids long. The CDR3, as DNA: TGCGCCAGCAGCCCTGGGGGGACCACCTACAATGAGCAGTTCTTC. This gives the protein CASSPGGTTYNEQFF.

This clonotype occurred a few times. The chain is built from TRBV18 and TRBJ2-7; 10 nucleotides match TRBD1. This CDR3 is built from 13 residues. The germline CDR1 and CDR2 sequences are KGHSH and LQKENI. V gave up 3 bases and J gave up 5 bases; unmatched junction bases: 1. The CDR3 here is CASSPDRGHEQYF. The CDR3 nucleotides are TGTGCCAGCTCACCTGACAGGGGGCACGAGCAGTACTTC.

This clonotype was counted at least ten times. J is TRBJ2-3 and V is TRBV7-7; D gene uncertain. With 2 bases removed from V and 0 bases from J, the gap between germline ends came to 12 bases. From germline, CDR1 is SSHAT and CDR2 FNYEAQ (reference sequence). CDR3 length: 16 amino acids. CDR3 in amino acids: CASSLLPYSSTDTQYF. The CDR3 nucleotides read TGTGCCAGCAGCTTACTCCCATACTCAAGCACAGATACGCAGTATTTT.

This clonotype was detected many times. V usage is TRBV7-9 and J usage is TRBJ2-3; tentatively, D is TRBD2 (7 bases). Germline CDR1 SEHNR, CDR2 FQNEAQ (reference sequence). V was cut by 3 bases and J by 6 bases, with 10 bases left in between. The CDR3 runs to 13 residues. CDR3: CASSFRGGDTQYF. CDR3 nucleotide sequence: TGTGCCAGCAGCTTCAGGGGAGGGGATACGCAGTATTTT.

V and J are TRBV5-1 and TRBJ2-1, with 10 positions matching TRBD2. This CDR3 has 14 amino acids. The germline gives CDR1 SGHRS, CDR2 YFSETQ. V dropped 7 bases and J dropped 8; count of bases not matched to a gene: 9. CDR3 residues: CASGPTSGVYEQFF. CDR3 nucleotides: TGCGCCAGCGGCCCCACTAGCGGGGTATATGAGCAGTTCTTC.